This TCR beta chain was obtained from a study of blood T cell repertoires in COVID-19. Study summary: The origin of the acute and convalescent COVID-19 samples was the United States, Italy and Spain. T cells, B-cell-depleted T cells, or PBMCs provided the cDNA or gDNA that served as material.

Authors' processing steps: Reference gene primer amplification in the assay estimated nucleated cell counts. Repertoires were generated with immunoSEQ multiplex PCR, while TCRdb's copy carries only in-frame clones and drops some. V and J calls and clone size follow that table, whereas D and trimming were derived from the DNA. The sample has about 280,000 clones; 88% are singletons. There are 16 residues in the CDR3. Germline lookup yields CDR1 SGHAT and CDR2 FQNNGV. Trimming took 5 bases from V and 1 from J; bases not matched to a gene: 7. The chain uses TRBV11-2 and TRBJ2-2; 7 bases line up with TRBD1. The material sequenced was peripheral blood. The sequence derives from a young man with active or convalescent COVID-19. CDR3 sequence: CASSRGQAGNTGELFF. The CDR3 DNA reads TGTGCCAGCAGCCGAGGACAGGCGGGGAACACCGGGGAGCTGTTTTTT.